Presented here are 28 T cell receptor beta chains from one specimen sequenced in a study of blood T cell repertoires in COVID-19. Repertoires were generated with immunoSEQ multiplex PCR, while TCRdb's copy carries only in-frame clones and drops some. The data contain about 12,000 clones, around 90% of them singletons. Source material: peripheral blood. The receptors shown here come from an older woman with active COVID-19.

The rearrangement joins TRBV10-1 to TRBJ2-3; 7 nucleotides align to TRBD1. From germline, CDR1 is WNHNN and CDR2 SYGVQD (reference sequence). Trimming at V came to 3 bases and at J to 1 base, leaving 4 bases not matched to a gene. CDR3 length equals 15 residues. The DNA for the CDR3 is TGCGCCAGCAGTGACGGCCAGGGGGGCACAGATACGCAGTATTTT. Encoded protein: CASSDGQGGTDTQYF.

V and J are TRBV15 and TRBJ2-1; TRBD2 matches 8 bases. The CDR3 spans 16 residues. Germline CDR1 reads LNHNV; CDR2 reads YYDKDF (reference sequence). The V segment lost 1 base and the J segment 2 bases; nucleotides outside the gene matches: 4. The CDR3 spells CATSRVDGRAYNEQFF. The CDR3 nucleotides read TGTGCCACCAGCAGAGTTGACGGGAGGGCCTACAATGAGCAGTTCTTC.

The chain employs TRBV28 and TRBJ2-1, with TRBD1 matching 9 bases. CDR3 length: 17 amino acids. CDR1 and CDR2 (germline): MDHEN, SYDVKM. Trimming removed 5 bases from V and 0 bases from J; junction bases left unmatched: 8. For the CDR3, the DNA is TGTGCCAGCAGTACCCGGGACAGGGAAAGCTCCTACAATGAGCAGTTCTTC. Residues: CASSTRDRESSYNEQFF.

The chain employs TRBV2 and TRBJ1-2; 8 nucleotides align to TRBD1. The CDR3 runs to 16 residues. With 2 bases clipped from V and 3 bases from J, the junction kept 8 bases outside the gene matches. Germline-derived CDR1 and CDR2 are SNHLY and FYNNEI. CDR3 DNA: TGTGCCAGCAGTGAAAGTCCGACAGGGGTTGACTATGGCTACACCTTC. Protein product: CASSESPTGVDYGYTF.

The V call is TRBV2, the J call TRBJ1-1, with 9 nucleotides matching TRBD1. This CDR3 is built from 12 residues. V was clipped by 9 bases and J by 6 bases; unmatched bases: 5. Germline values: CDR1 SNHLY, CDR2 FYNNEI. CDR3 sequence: CARGWDRAEAFF. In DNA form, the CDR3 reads TGTGCCAGAGGGTGGGACAGGGCTGAAGCTTTCTTT. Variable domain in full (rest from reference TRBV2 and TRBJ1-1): EPEVTQTPSHQVTQMGQEVILRCVPISNHLYFYWYRQILGQKVEFLVSFYNNEISEKSEIFDDQFSVERPDGSNFTLKIRSTKLEDSAMYFCARGWDRAEAFFGQGTRLTVV.

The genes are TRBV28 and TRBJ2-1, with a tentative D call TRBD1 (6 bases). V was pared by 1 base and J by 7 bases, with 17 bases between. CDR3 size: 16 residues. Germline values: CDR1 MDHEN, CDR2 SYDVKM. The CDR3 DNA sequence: TGTGCCAGCAGTTTATTAAGTGGCAGGGGAGCGAATGAGCAGTTCTTC. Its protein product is CASSLLSGRGANEQFF.

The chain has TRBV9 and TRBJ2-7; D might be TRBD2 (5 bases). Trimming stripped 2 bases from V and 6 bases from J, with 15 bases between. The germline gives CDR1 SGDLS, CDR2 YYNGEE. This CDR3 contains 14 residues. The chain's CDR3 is CASSVGIASPEQYF. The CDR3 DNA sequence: TGTGCCAGCAGCGTGGGAATAGCGTCCCCCGAGCAGTACTTC.

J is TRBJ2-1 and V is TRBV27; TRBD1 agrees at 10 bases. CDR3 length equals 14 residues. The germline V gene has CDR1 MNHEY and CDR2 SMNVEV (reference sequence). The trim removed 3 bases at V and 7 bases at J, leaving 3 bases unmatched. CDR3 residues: CASSLRTGGNEQFF. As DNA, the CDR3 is TGTGCCAGCAGTTTGAGGACAGGGGGAAATGAGCAGTTCTTC.

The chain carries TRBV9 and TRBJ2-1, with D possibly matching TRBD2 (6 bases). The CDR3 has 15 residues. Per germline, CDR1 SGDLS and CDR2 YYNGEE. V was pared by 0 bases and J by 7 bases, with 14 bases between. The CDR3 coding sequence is TGTGCCAGCAGCGTAGCCGGGAGCGGTGGAAATGAGCAGTTCTTC. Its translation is CASSVAGSGGNEQFF. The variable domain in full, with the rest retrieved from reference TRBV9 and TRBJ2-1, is DSGVTQTPKHLITATGQRVTLRCSPRSGDLSVYWYQQSLDQGLQFLIQYYNGEERAKGNILERFSAQQFPDLHSELNLSSLELGDSALYFCASSVAGSGGNEQFFGPGTRLTVL.

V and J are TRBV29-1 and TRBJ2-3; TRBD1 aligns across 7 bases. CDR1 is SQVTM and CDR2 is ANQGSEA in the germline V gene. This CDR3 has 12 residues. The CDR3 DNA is TGCAGTGGGAAGGGGGCCACAGATACGCAGTATTTT. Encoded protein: CSGKGATDTQYF.

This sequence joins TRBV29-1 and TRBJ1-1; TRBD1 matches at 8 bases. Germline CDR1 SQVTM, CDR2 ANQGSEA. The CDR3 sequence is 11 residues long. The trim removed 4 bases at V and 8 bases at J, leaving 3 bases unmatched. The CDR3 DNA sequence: TGCAGCGTTGGCGGGGACAGGGAAGCTTTCTTT. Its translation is CSVGGDREAFF.

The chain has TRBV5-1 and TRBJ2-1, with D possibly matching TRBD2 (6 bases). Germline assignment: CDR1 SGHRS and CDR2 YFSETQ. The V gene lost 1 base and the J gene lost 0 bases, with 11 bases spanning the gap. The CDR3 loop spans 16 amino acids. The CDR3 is CASSLRGGTSYNEQFF. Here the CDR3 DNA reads TGCGCCAGCAGCTTGAGAGGAGGGACCTCCTACAATGAGCAGTTCTTC.

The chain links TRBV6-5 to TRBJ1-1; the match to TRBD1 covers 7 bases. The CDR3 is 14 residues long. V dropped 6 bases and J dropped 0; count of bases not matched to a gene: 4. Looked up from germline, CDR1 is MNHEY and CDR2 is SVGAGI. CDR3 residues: CASRSGTVNTEAFF. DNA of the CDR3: TGTGCCAGCAGGTCCGGGACAGTGAACACTGAAGCTTTCTTT.

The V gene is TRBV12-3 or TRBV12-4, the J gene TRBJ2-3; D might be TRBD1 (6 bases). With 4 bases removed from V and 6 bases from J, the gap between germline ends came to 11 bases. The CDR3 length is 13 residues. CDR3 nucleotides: TGTGCCAGCAGTTCCGGAAGGGGGGATACGCAGTATTTT. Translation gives CASSSGRGDTQYF.

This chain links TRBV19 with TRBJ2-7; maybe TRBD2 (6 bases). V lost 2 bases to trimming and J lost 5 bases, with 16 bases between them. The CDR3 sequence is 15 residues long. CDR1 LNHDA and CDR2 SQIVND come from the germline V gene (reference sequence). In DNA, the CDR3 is TGTGCCAGTAGTATATGGGTCGCGGGAAGTGACGAGCAGTACTTC. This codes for CASSIWVAGSDEQYF.

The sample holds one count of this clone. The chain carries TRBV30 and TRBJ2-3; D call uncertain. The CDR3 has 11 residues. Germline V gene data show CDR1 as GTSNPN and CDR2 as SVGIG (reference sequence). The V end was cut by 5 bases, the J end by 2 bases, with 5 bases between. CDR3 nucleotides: TGTGCCTGGTCGTACACAGATACGCAGTATTTT. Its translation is CAWSYTDTQYF.

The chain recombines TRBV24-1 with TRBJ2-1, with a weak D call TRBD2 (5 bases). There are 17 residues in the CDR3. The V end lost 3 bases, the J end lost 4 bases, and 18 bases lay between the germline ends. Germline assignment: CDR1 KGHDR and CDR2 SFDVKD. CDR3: CATSDPRGAMGYNEQFF. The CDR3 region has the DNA TGTGCCACCAGTGATCCCCGGGGTGCTATGGGGTACAATGAGCAGTTCTTC.

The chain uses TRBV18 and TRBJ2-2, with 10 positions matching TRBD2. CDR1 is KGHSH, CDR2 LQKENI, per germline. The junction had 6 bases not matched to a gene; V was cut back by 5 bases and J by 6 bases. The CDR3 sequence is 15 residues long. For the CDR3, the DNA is TGTGCCAGCTCAACTATAGCGGGAGGTCCCGGGGAGCTGTTTTTT. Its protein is CASSTIAGGPGELFF.

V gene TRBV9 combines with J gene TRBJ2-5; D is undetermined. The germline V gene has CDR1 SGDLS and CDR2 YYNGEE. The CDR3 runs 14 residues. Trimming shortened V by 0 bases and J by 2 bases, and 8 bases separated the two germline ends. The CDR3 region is CASSVVGQQETQYF. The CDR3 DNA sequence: TGTGCCAGCAGCGTAGTGGGCCAGCAAGAGACCCAGTACTTC.

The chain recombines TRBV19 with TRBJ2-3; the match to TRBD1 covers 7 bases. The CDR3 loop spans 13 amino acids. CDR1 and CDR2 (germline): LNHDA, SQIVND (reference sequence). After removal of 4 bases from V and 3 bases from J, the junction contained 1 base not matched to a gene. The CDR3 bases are TGTGCCAGTAGTACGGGACAGACAGATACGCAGTATTTT. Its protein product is CASSTGQTDTQYF.

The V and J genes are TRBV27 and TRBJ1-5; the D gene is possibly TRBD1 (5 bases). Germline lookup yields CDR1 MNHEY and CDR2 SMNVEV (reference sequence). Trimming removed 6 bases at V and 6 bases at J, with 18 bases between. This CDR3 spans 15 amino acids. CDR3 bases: TGTGCCAGCAGACCTAATGCAGGGTGGTTTCAGCCCCAGCATTTT. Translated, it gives CASRPNAGWFQPQHF.

For the CDR3, the DNA is TGTGCCAGGAGTATTGACTACGAGCAGTACTTC. Its translation: CARSIDYEQYF. The J gene is TRBJ2-7, the V gene TRBV11-3; no clear D. V lost 9 bases and J 3 bases, leaving 9 bases between the germline ends. In germline, CDR1 is SGHNT, CDR2 YENEEA. The CDR3 length is 11 residues.

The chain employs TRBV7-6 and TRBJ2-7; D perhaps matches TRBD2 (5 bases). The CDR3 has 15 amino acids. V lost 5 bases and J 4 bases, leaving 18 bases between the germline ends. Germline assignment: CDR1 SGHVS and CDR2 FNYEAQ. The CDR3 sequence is CASSQAPGSGYEQYF. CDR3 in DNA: TGTGCCAGCAGCCAGGCGCCGGGGTCGGGGTACGAGCAGTACTTC.

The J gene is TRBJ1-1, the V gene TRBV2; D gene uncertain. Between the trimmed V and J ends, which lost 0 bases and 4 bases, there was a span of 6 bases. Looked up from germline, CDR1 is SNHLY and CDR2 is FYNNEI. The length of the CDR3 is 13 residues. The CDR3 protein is CASSEAQVTEAFF. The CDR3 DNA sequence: TGTGCCAGCAGTGAAGCCCAGGTCACTGAAGCTTTCTTT.

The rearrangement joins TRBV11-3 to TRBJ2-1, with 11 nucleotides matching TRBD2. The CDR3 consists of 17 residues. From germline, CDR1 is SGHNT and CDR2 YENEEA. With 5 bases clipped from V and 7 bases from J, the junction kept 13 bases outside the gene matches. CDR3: CASSPPASGRSLNEQFF. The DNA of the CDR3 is TGTGCCAGCAGCCCACCTGCTAGCGGGAGGTCCTTAAATGAGCAGTTCTTC.

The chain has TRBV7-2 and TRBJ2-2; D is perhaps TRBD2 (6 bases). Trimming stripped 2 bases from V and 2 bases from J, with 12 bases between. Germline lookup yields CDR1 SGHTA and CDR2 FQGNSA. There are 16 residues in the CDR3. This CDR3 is CASSLSGTYNTGELFF. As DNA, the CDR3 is TGTGCCAGCAGCTTATCCGGGACTTACAACACCGGGGAGCTGTTTTTT.

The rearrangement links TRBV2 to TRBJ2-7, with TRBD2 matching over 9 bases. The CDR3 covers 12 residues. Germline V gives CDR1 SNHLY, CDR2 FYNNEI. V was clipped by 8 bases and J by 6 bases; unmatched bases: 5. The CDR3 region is CASALAGTEQYF. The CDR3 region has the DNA TGTGCCAGCGCGCTAGCGGGAACCGAGCAGTACTTC. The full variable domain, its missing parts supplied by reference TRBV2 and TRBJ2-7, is EPEVTQTPSHQVTQMGQEVILRCVPISNHLYFYWYRQILGQKVEFLVSFYNNEISEKSEIFDDQFSVERPDGSNFTLKIRSTKLEDSAMYFCASALAGTEQYFGPGTRLTVT.

Written as DNA, the CDR3 is TGTGCCAGCACTCGGGACTTCGGAGAGACCCAGTACTTC. As protein: CASTRDFGETQYF. The genes are TRBV2 and TRBJ2-5, with a weak D call TRBD2 (6 bases). The CDR3 loop spans 13 amino acids. Trimming took off 7 bases at V and 4 bases at J, with 13 bases between the two ends. Germline V gene data show CDR1 as SNHLY and CDR2 as FYNNEI.